This is a list of T cell receptor beta chains from one sample in a study of CD8 T cells in Susac syndrome. Via MiXCR, TCRdb re-called the immunoSEQ multiplex PCR reads, giving one row per CDR3 protein. The top ten hold 0.26% of the sample, which has just over 80,000 distinct CDR3 sequences, approximately 94% seen once. The sample consisted of CD8+ T cells from PBMCs. The receptors were sampled from a human donor in good health. The CDR3 runs from the conserved cysteine through the conserved F or W. The D gene is left open where the match is weak. Some rows mark clone size as missing; the rest say once, few, many or name a class of expanded clone.

v_call	j_call	clone_size	d_call	cdr3_aa	cdr3_nt
TRBV11-2	TRBJ2-5	NA	TRBD1	CASRPGPGQGWVETQYF	TGTGCCAGCAGACCTGGTCCGGGACAGGGATGGGTTGAGACCCAGTACTTC
TRBV12-3/TRBV12-4	TRBJ1-2	NA	NA	CASSPSGRFYGYTF	TGTGCCAGCAGTCCATCGGGACGGTTCTATGGCTACACCTTC
TRBV4-1	TRBJ1-1	NA	NA	CASSQGDGIEAFF	TGCGCCAGCAGCCAAGGAGACGGGATTGAAGCTTTCTTT
TRBV11-2	TRBJ2-2	once	NA	CASSRRVFDTGELFF	TGTGCCAGCAGCAGGAGGGTTTTTGACACCGGGGAGCTGTTTTTT
TRBV7-8	TRBJ2-3	NA	TRBD2	CASSFLGTSGNSTDTQYF	TGTGCCAGCAGCTTTTTAGGGACTAGCGGGAACAGCACAGATACGCAGTATTTT
TRBV27	TRBJ2-7	NA	TRBD1	CASSTQGDPYEQYF	TGTGCCAGCAGTACGCAGGGGGACCCTTACGAGCAGTACTTC
TRBV6-4	TRBJ2-1	NA	NA	CASSANSYNEQFF	TGTGCCAGCAGTGCAAACTCCTACAATGAGCAGTTCTTC
TRBV28	TRBJ2-1	NA	NA	CASTPPPRDNGNEQFF	TGTGCCAGCACTCCTCCCCCGAGAGACAACGGGAATGAGCAGTTCTTC
TRBV28	TRBJ1-2	NA	NA	CASLRRGYGYTF	TGTGCCAGTCTAAGGAGAGGGTATGGCTACACCTTC
TRBV9	TRBJ1-3	NA	NA	CASSELGNSGNTIYF	TGTGCCAGCAGCGAGTTAGGTAACTCTGGAAACACCATATATTTT
TRBV6-1	TRBJ2-5	NA	NA	CASSPEWRDRQETQYF	TGTGCCAGCAGTCCCGAGTGGAGGGACCGACAAGAGACCCAGTACTTC
TRBV13	TRBJ2-1	NA	NA	CASSLRRNNEQFF	TGTGCCAGCAGCTTACGACGGAACAATGAGCAGTTCTTC
TRBV6-4	TRBJ2-3	once	NA	CASSDSDSTDTQYF	TGTGCCAGCAGTGACTCGGACAGCACAGATACGCAGTATTTT
TRBV24-1	TRBJ2-5	NA	NA	CATSDRGRETQYF	TGTGCCACCAGTGATCGGGGGCGAGAGACCCAGTACTTC
TRBV28	TRBJ2-1	NA	NA	CASSPRGGNNEQFF	TGTGCCAGCAGTCCGCGAGGCGGGAACAATGAGCAGTTCTTC
TRBV10-3	TRBJ1-6	NA	NA	CAISESRGKNSPLHF	TGTGCCATCAGTGAGTCAAGGGGCAAAAATTCACCCCTCCACTTT
TRBV10-2	TRBJ2-1	NA	NA	CASREIRANYNEQFF	TGCGCCAGCAGGGAAATCCGGGCCAACTACAATGAGCAGTTCTTC
TRBV9	TRBJ2-3	NA	NA	CASSVVGGATDTQYF	TGTGCCAGCAGCGTAGTGGGGGGGGCCACAGATACGCAGTATTTT
TRBV27	TRBJ1-5	NA	NA	CASSLLVNQPQHF	TGTGCCAGCAGTCTTCTAGTCAATCAGCCCCAGCATTTT
TRBV12-3/TRBV12-4	TRBJ2-5	NA	NA	CASSFMGDWETQYF	TGTGCCAGCAGTTTTATGGGGGACTGGGAGACCCAGTACTTC
TRBV29-1	TRBJ2-1	NA	NA	CSVEGGHAGTVKYNEQFF	TGCAGCGTTGAAGGGGGTCACGCCGGGACGGTCAAATACAATGAGCAGTTCTTC
TRBV7-4	TRBJ2-7	few	NA	CASLKPGSGDEQYF	TGTGCCAGCTTAAAGCCCGGGAGTGGGGACGAGCAGTACTTC
TRBV20-1	TRBJ2-1	NA	TRBD2	CSGWGVAGYNEQFF	TGCAGTGGCTGGGGGGTAGCGGGATACAATGAGCAGTTCTTC
TRBV9	TRBJ2-7	NA	NA	CASSGEGVYEQYF	TGTGCCAGCAGCGGCGAGGGAGTGTACGAGCAGTACTTC
TRBV27	TRBJ2-5	NA	NA	CASSTLDQQETQYF	TGTGCCAGCAGCACCCTTGACCAGCAAGAGACCCAGTACTTC
TRBV27	TRBJ2-5	NA	NA	CASSSLPGARETQYF	TGTGCCAGCAGTTCCCTACCTGGGGCTAGAGAGACCCAGTACTTC
TRBV12-3/TRBV12-4	TRBJ2-1	NA	NA	CASSLTSASGEQFF	TGTGCCAGCAGTTTAACCAGCGCCTCCGGTGAGCAGTTCTTC
TRBV29-1	TRBJ2-2	NA	NA	CSVTVNTGELFF	TGCAGCGTAACAGTGAACACCGGGGAGCTGTTTTTT
TRBV9	TRBJ2-6	NA	NA	CASSVEGTAGANVLTF	TGTGCCAGCAGCGTAGAGGGTACGGCTGGGGCCAACGTCCTGACTTTC
TRBV7-6	TRBJ1-2	NA	TRBD1	CASSLGEGQAYGYTF	TGTGCCAGCAGCTTAGGCGAGGGACAGGCCTATGGCTACACCTTC
TRBV7-8	TRBJ2-1	once	TRBD2	CASSFSGRVFDEQFF	TGTGCCAGCAGCTTTAGCGGGAGGGTCTTCGATGAGCAGTTCTTC
TRBV7-2	TRBJ2-3	few	TRBD1	CASSPPTGGKTDTQYF	TGTGCCAGCAGCCCACCAACAGGGGGCAAAACAGATACGCAGTATTTT
TRBV7-7	TRBJ2-1	once	TRBD2	CASSLALTSGGVDEQFF	TGTGCCAGCAGCTTAGCGCTGACTAGCGGGGGTGTAGATGAGCAGTTCTTC
TRBV12-3/TRBV12-4	TRBJ1-2	NA	NA	CASCSGLYGYTF	TGTGCCAGCTGTTCTGGGCTCTATGGCTACACCTTC
TRBV7-9	TRBJ1-2	NA	NA	CASSGGLGSLYTF	TGTGCCAGCAGCGGGGGTCTGGGTTCCCTCTACACCTTC
TRBV7-9	TRBJ2-1	NA	TRBD2	CASSLSGAGAMHEQFF	TGTGCCAGCAGCTTAAGCGGGGCGGGAGCAATGCATGAGCAGTTCTTC
TRBV30	TRBJ2-1	NA	NA	CAWSAGLGNNEQFF	TGTGCCTGGAGCGCGGGACTGGGTAACAATGAGCAGTTCTTC
TRBV7-2	TRBJ2-7	NA	NA	CASSTHGTRDEQYF	TGTGCCAGCAGTACTCACGGGACACGGGACGAGCAGTACTTC
TRBV20-1	TRBJ2-7	NA	NA	CSASSGEVIVGEQYF	TGCAGTGCAAGCTCTGGCGAGGTTATTGTGGGGGAGCAGTACTTC
TRBV24-1	TRBJ2-1	NA	TRBD2	CATSDPGGGEQFF	TGTGCCACCAGTGATCCCGGGGGGGGCGAGCAGTTCTTC
TRBV20-1	TRBJ2-7	NA	NA	CSARDYRHASSYEQYF	TGCAGTGCTAGAGATTATCGGCACGCGAGCTCCTACGAGCAGTACTTC
TRBV7-9	TRBJ1-2	NA	NA	CASSDRHPGGYTF	TGTGCCAGCAGCGATCGCCACCCCGGGGGCTACACCTTC
TRBV6-2/TRBV6-3	TRBJ2-2	NA	TRBD2	CASSYTSGAATGELFF	TGTGCCAGCAGCTATACTAGCGGGGCCGCCACCGGGGAGCTGTTTTTT
TRBV6-5	TRBJ1-2	NA	NA	CASSAGIYGYTF	TGTGCCAGCAGTGCAGGAATCTATGGCTACACCTTC
TRBV28	TRBJ2-7	once	TRBD2	CASSPSGDPYEQYF	TGTGCCAGCAGCCCTAGCGGGGACCCCTACGAGCAGTACTTC
TRBV7-2	TRBJ2-7	NA	NA	CASSLDPYEQYF	TGTGCCAGCAGCTTAGACCCCTACGAGCAGTACTTC
TRBV24-1	TRBJ2-1	NA	TRBD2	CATSEGTSRFDEQFF	TGTGCCACCAGTGAGGGGACTAGTAGGTTCGATGAGCAGTTCTTC
TRBV20-1	TRBJ2-3	NA	NA	CSARAGTQYF	TGCAGTGCTAGGGCAGGTACGCAGTATTTT
TRBV7-9	TRBJ1-1	NA	NA	CASSHRNTEAFF	TGTGCCAGCAGCCATAGGAACACTGAAGCTTTCTTT
TRBV20-1	TRBJ1-5	NA	NA	CSARVMDSNQPQHF	TGCAGTGCTAGAGTTATGGATAGCAATCAGCCCCAGCATTTT
TRBV7-9	TRBJ2-7	NA	TRBD1	CASSTRDRGPYEQYF	TGTGCCAGCAGCACCCGGGACAGGGGGCCCTACGAGCAGTACTTC
TRBV13	TRBJ2-5	NA	TRBD2	CASSLGAGVETQYF	TGTGCCAGCAGCTTAGGGGCGGGAGTAGAGACCCAGTACTTC
TRBV4-3	TRBJ1-5	NA	TRBD1	CASSSDRNSNQPQHF	TGCGCCAGCAGCTCGGACAGGAATAGCAATCAGCCCCAGCATTTT